One TCR beta chain is described in this entry. The time point was: newly diagnosed GD, antithyroid drugs for less than 3 months. Scientists built the TCR library using RNA that was extracted from PBMCs. The entry originates in a study of regulatory T cells in long-lasting Graves disease. Assembly of TCR beta libraries relied on iRepertoire HTBI primers together with Arm-PCR of CDR3 regions. In TCRdb, the multiplex PCR reads were re-called with MiXCR into one record per CDR3 protein. The sample records about 220,000 distinct CDR3 sequences, roughly 19% being singletons. The germline gives CDR1 MGHRA, CDR2 YSYEKL. This CDR3 is built from 15 residues. Trimming removed 4 bases from V and 7 bases from J; junction bases left unmatched: 8. These data are also associated with another study on T cells in Graves' hyperthyroidism and ophthalmopathy.

The sample here was peripheral blood mononuclear cells (PBMCs), taken at new diagnosis, from a patient treated with antithyroid drugs. The V call is TRBV4-1, the J call TRBJ2-1; 9 positions match TRBD1. The sequence was obtained from a woman in her 30s with Graves disease. The CDR3 sequence: CASSPWTGERNEQFF. The CDR3 DNA sequence: TGCGCCAGCAGCCCATGGACAGGGGAGAGAAATGAGCAGTTCTTC.